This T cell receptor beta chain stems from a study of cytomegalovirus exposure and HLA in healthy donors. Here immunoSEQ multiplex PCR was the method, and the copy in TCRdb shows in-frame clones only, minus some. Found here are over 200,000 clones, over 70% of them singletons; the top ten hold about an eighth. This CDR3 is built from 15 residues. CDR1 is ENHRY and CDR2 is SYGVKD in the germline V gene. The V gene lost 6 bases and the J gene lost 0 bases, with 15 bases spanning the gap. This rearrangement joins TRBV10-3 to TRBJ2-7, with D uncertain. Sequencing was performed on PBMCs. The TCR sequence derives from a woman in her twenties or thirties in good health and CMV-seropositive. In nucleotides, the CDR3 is TGTGCCATCAGGAGCCCGGGCCCGAGCTCCTACGAGCAGTACTTC. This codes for CAIRSPGPSSYEQYF.